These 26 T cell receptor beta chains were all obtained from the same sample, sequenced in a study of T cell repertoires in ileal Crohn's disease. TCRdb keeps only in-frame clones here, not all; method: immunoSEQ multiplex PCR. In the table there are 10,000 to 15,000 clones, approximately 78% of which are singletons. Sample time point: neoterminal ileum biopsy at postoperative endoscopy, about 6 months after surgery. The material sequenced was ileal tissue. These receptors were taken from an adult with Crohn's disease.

The CDR3 is CASSDPSPPALISFYGYTF. The CDR3 DNA reads as TGTGCCAGCAGTGACCCCTCTCCCCCAGCGTTAATTAGCTTTTATGGCTACACCTTC. The rearrangement links TRBV6-4 to TRBJ1-2; no definite D call. CDR3 size: 19 residues. Germline V lookup: CDR1 MRHNA, CDR2 SNTAGT. Trimming shortened V by 2 bases and J by 5 bases, and 27 bases separated the two germline ends.

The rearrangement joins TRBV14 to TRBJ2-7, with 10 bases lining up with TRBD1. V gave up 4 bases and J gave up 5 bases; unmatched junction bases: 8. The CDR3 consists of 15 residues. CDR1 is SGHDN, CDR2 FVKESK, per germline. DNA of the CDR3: TGTGCCAGCAGCCGAGCGGGACAGGGGAGCGACGAGCAGTACTTC. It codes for CASSRAGQGSDEQYF.

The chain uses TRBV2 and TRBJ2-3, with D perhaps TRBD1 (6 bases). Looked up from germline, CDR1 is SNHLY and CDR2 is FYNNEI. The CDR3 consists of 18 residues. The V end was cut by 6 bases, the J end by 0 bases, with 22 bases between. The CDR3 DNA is TGTGCCAGCAGCTTGACAGGACTCATACGTTCTAGCACAGATACGCAGTATTTT. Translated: CASSLTGLIRSSTDTQYF.

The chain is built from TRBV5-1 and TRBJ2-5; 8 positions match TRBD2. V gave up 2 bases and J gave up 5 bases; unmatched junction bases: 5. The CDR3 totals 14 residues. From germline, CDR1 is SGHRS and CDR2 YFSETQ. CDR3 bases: TGCGCCAGCAGCTTCACAGCGGGGGATGAGACCCAGTACTTC. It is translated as CASSFTAGDETQYF.

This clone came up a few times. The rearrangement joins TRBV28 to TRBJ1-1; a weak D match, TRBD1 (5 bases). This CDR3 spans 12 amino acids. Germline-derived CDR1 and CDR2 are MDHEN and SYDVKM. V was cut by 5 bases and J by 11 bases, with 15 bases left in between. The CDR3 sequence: CASSKGVKQAFF. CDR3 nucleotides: TGTGCCAGCAGTAAAGGGGTCAAACAGGCTTTCTTT.

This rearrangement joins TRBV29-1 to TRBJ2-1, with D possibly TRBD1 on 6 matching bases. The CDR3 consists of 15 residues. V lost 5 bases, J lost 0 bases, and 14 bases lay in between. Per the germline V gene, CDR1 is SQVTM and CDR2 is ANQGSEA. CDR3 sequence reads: CSVHFTGSSYNEQFF. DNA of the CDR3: TGCAGCGTTCATTTTACAGGGAGCTCCTACAATGAGCAGTTCTTC.

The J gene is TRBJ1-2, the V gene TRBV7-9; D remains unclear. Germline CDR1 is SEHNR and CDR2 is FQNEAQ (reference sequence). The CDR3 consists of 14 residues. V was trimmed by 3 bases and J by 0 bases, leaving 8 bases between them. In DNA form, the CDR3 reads TGTGCCAGCAGCTTTGCAGTGACTAACTATGGCTACACCTTC. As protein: CASSFAVTNYGYTF.

CDR3 nucleotides: TGTGCCAGCAGCTCTCCCGAGGGGGGGCAAGAGACCCAGTACTTC. Translating gives CASSSPEGGQETQYF. The rearrangement joins TRBV5-4 to TRBJ2-5, with D maybe TRBD2 (7 bases). The CDR3 covers 15 residues. Germline V gene data show CDR1 as SGHNT and CDR2 as YYREEE (reference sequence). V lost 3 bases to trimming and J lost 2 bases, with 14 bases between them.

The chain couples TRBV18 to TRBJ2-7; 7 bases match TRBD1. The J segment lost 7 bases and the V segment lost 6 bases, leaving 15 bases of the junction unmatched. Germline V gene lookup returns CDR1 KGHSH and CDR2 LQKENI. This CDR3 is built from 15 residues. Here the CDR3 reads CASSFNRGGSEEQYF. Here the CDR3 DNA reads TGTGCCAGCTCTTTCAACAGGGGTGGTTCGGAAGAGCAGTACTTC.

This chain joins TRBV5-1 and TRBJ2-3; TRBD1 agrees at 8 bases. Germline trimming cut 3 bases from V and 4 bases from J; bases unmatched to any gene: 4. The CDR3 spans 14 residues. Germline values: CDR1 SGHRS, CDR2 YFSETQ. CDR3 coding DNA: TGCGCCAGCAGCTCCGGGGGACAGGCAGATACGCAGTATTTT. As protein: CASSSGGQADTQYF. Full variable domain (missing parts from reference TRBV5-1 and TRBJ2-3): KAGVTQTPRYLIKTRGQQVTLSCSPISGHRSVSWYQQTPGQGLQFLFEYFSETQRNKGNFPGRFSGRQFSNSRSEMNVSTLELGDSALYLCASSSGGQADTQYFGPGTRLTVL.

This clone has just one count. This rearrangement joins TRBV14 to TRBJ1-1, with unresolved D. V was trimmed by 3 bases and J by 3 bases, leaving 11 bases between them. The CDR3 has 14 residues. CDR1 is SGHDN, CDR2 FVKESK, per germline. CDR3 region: CASSHSGFHTEAFF. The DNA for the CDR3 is TGTGCCAGCAGCCACTCCGGTTTCCACACTGAAGCTTTCTTT.

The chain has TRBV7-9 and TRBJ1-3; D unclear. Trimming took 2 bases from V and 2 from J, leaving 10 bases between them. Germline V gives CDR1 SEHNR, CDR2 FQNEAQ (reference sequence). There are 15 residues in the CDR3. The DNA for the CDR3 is TGTGCCAGCAGCTTAATTCGGGGTCCTGGAAACACCATATATTTT. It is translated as CASSLIRGPGNTIYF.

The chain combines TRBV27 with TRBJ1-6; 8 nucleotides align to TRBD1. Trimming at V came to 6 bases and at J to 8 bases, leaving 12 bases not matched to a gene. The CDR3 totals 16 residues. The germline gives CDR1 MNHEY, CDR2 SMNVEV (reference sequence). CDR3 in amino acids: CASSSSAGGLDSPLHF. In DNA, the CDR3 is TGTGCCAGCAGCTCAAGCGCAGGGGGCTTGGATTCACCCCTCCACTTT.

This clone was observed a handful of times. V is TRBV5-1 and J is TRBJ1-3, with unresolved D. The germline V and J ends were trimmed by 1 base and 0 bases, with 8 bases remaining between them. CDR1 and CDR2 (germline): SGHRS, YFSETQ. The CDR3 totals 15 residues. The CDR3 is CASSLIPSSGNTIYF. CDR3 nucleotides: TGCGCCAGCAGCTTGATACCTAGCTCTGGAAACACCATATATTTT. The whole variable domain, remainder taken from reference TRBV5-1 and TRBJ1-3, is KAGVTQTPRYLIKTRGQQVTLSCSPISGHRSVSWYQQTPGQGLQFLFEYFSETQRNKGNFPGRFSGRQFSNSRSEMNVSTLELGDSALYLCASSLIPSSGNTIYFGEGSWLTVV.

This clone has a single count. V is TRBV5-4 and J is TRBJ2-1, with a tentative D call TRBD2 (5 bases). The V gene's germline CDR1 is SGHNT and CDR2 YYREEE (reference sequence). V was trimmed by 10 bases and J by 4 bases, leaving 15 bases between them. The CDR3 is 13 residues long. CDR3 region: CAYCRELYNEQFF. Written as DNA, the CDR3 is TGTGCCTATTGCCGGGAACTATACAATGAGCAGTTCTTC.

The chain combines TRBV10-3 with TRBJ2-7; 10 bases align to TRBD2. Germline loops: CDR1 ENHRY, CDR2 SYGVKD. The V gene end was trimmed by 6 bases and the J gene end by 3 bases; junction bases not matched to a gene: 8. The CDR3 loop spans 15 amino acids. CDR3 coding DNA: TGTGCCATCAGCCCCCGGACTAGCGGAAACTACGAGCAGTACTTC. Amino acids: CAISPRTSGNYEQYF.

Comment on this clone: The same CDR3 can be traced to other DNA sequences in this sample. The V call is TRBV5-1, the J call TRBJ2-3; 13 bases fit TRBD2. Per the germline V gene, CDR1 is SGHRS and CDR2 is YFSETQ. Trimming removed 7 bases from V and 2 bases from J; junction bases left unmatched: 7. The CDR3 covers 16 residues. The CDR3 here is CASRRTSGGPTDTQYF. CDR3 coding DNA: TGCGCCAGCCGGAGGACTAGCGGGGGACCCACAGATACGCAGTATTTT.

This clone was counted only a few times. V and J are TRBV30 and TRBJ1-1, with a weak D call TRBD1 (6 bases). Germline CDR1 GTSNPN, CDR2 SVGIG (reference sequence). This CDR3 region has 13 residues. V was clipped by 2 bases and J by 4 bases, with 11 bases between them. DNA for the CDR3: TGTGCCTGGAGTCTTTGGGGGCCCACTGAAGCTTTCTTT. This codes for CAWSLWGPTEAFF.

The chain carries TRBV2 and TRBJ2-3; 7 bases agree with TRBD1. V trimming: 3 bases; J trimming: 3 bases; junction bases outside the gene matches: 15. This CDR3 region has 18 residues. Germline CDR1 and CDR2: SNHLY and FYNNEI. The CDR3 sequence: CASSDDGKGARITDTQYF. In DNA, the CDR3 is TGTGCCAGCAGTGACGATGGGAAGGGGGCTAGAATTACAGATACGCAGTATTTT.

As DNA, the CDR3 is TGTGCCAGCAGTGACTCGCCCGGTGCGGGTAATGAGCAGTTCTTC. The encoded protein is CASSDSPGAGNEQFF. This chain uses TRBV6-4 with TRBJ2-1; maybe TRBD2 (5 bases). Germline V gene data show CDR1 as MRHNA and CDR2 as SNTAGT. The CDR3 contains 15 residues. Trimming left V 0 bases short and J 7 bases short, with 13 bases between.

CDR3 sequence (DNA): TGTGCCAGCAGCTTGGGCCCGAGTCAGCCCCAGCATTTT. It is translated as CASSLGPSQPQHF. The chain employs TRBV5-6 and TRBJ1-5, with no clear D. The V end was cut by 0 bases, the J end by 6 bases, with 7 bases between. CDR3 length equals 13 residues. Germline V gene sequence: CDR1 SGHDT, CDR2 YYEEEE.

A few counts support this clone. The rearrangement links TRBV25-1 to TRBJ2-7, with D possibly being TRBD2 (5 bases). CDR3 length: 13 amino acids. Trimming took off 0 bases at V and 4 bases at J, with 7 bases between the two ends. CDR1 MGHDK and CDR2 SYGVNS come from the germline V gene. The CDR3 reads CASSEYRGYEQYF. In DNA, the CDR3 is TGTGCCAGCAGTGAATATCGGGGTTACGAGCAGTACTTC.

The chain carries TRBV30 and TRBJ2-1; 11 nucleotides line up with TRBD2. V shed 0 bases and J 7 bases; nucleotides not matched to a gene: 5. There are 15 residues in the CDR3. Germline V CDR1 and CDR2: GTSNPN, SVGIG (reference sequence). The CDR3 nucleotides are TGTGCCTGGAGTGTACTAGCGGGAGAAAGTAATGAGCAGTTCTTC. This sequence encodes CAWSVLAGESNEQFF.

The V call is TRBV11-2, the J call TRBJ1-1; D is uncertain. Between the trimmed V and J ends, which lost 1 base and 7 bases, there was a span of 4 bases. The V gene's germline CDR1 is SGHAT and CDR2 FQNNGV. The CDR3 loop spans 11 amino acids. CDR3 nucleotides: TGTGCCAGCAGCTTAGGAGGTGAAGCTTTCTTT. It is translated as CASSLGGEAFF.

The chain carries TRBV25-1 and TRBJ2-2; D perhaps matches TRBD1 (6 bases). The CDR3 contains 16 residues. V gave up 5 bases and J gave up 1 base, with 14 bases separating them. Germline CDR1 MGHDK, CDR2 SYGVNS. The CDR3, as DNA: TGTGCCAGCAGTACCCCAGGGGCGAGGAACACCGGGGAGCTGTTTTTT. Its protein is CASSTPGARNTGELFF.

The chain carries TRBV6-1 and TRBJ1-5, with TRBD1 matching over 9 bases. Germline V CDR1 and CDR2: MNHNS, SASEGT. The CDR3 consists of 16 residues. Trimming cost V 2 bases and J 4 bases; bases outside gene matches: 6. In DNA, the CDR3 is TGTGCCAGCAGTGAACAGGGGACAGGGATTAATCAGCCCCAGCATTTT. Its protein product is CASSEQGTGINQPQHF.